This is a list of T cell receptor beta chains from one sample in a study of T-cell reconstitution after alpha-beta-depleted transplantation in children. TCRdb fed the PCR reads into MiXCR, producing one record per CDR3 protein. Of hundreds of thousands of distinct CDR3 sequences listed, 13% were seen once; the top ten hold roughly 0.77%. Here the sequenced sample was PBMCs, taken before TCRalphabeta/CD19-depleted stem cell transplant. The receptors originated from a girl aged 2-9 years with congenital amegakaryocytic thrombocytopenia, due to receive a stem cell transplant. CDR3s include the opening cysteine and the closing phenylalanine or tryptophan. A D gene is named only where the DNA matches it firmly. The listing skips clone size in some rows; elsewhere it reads once, few, many or a size class.

size,V,J,D,DNA,CDR3
few,TRBV20-1,TRBJ2-5,-,TGCAGTGCCCCGATCCCAACTAGGAAAGAGACCCAGTACTTC,CSAPIPTRKETQYF
few,TRBV7-6,TRBJ2-1,TRBD2,TGTGCCAGCAGCTTCCCTAGCGGGAGAGATGAGCAGTTCTTC,CASSFPSGRDEQFF
-,TRBV15,TRBJ2-1,TRBD2,TGTGCCACCAGCCCCTCGGGGGGGACTAGCGGGTTAAATGAGCAGTTCTTC,CATSPSGGTSGLNEQFF
-,TRBV18,TRBJ1-1,TRBD1,TGTGCCAGCTCACCGTTTGACAGGGGGCGAACTGAAGCTTTCTTT,CASSPFDRGRTEAFF
few,TRBV28,TRBJ2-2,TRBD1,TGTGCCAGCAGTACGCCGGGACAGACCTTTTTCGGGGAGCTGTTTTTT,CASSTPGQTFFGELFF
-,TRBV7-9,TRBJ2-1,-,TGTGCCAGCAGCTTAGGTGTGGGGAGAAGCTCCTACAATGAGCAGTTCTTC,CASSLGVGRSSYNEQFF
-,TRBV5-1,TRBJ2-7,-,TGCGCCAGCGGGGGGCTCGGGAACCACGAGCAGTACTTC,CASGGLGNHEQYF
many,TRBV27,TRBJ1-1,-,TGTGCCAGCAGTTTTGCGCTGAACACTGAAGCTTTCTTT,CASSFALNTEAFF
many,TRBV6-2/TRBV6-3,TRBJ2-5,TRBD2,TGTGCCAGCAGTTACTCTCCCCGGGACTACCAGGAAGAGACCCAGTACTTC,CASSYSPRDYQEETQYF
many,TRBV15,TRBJ2-4,-,TGTGCCACCAGCAGGAACACAGTAGCCAAAAACATTCAGTACTTC,CATSRNTVAKNIQYF
many,TRBV29-1,TRBJ1-1,TRBD1,TGCAGCGTCCGACAGGGAGGGGACACTGAAGCTTTCTTT,CSVRQGGDTEAFF
many,TRBV29-1,TRBJ1-1,-,TGCAGCGTAGCGGTAGAGACTGAAGCTTTCTTT,CSVAVETEAFF
-,TRBV29-1,TRBJ2-2,TRBD2,TGCAGCGTTGTTCGGGAGGAGAACACCGGGGAGCTGTTTTTT,CSVVREENTGELFF
-,TRBV10-3,TRBJ2-1,-,TGTGCCATCAGTGAGCCGGGCCGGGGTTGGGAGCAGTTCTTC,CAISEPGRGWEQFF
many,TRBV4-1,TRBJ2-7,TRBD1,TGCGCCAGCAGCCAAGTTGGGGTTGGGGGACAGGGGATGAACGAGCAGTACTTC,CASSQVGVGGQGMNEQYF
few,TRBV14,TRBJ2-2,-,TGTGCCAGCAGCCAGCTCACCCTCACCGGGGAGCTGTTTTTT,CASSQLTLTGELFF
few,TRBV15,TRBJ2-1,-,TGTGCCACCAGCAGAGATGCGTCGGGAGTGTGGTATGAGCAGTTCTTC,CATSRDASGVWYEQFF
many,TRBV5-1,TRBJ2-1,TRBD2,TGCGCCAGCAGCTTTGGGACGGGAGGTATTGACAATGAGCAGTTCTTC,CASSFGTGGIDNEQFF
-,TRBV29-1,TRBJ2-5,TRBD1,TGCAGCGTTGATGCAGGGGGCGATGAGACCCAGTACTTC,CSVDAGGDETQYF
-,TRBV7-8,TRBJ2-7,TRBD2,TGTGCCAGCAGCTTTAGCGGGAGGCCGTACTTC,CASSFSGRPYF
-,TRBV20-1,TRBJ2-3,TRBD2,TGCAGTGCCCCACGCTTTCGCGGGAGTACAATTGGTACAGATACGCAGTATTTT,CSAPRFRGSTIGTDTQYF
-,TRBV5-1,TRBJ2-7,TRBD2,TGCGCCAGCAGCTTGCAGGCTAGCGGGAGGTCGTCTAGCTTCGAGCAGTACTTC,CASSLQASGRSSSFEQYF
-,TRBV4-1,TRBJ1-2,-,TGCGCCAGCAGCCAAGATCCAGGGAGTTCCGAGATACACTATGGCTACACCTTC,CASSQDPGSSEIHYGYTF
-,TRBV11-1,TRBJ2-1,TRBD2,TGTGCCAGCAGCTTAGCTAGCGGGAGGGCCCACACCCGGTTTGGCTCCTACAATGAGCAGTTCTTC,CASSLASGRAHTRFGSYNEQFF
many,TRBV24-1,TRBJ2-7,TRBD1,TGTGCCACCAGTGGGACAGGGTCCTACGAGCAGTACTTC,CATSGTGSYEQYF
many,TRBV11-2,TRBJ2-1,-,TGTGCCAGCAGACCGTTTAGATACAATGAGCAGTTCTTC,CASRPFRYNEQFF
few,TRBV5-1,TRBJ1-1,-,TGCGCCAGCAGCTTGTCAGGTAGAAGTGAAGCTTTCTTT,CASSLSGRSEAFF
few,TRBV11-1,TRBJ2-4,-,TGTGCCAGCAGCTTATCGGGTAGCTCGGGGGTAGCCAAAAACATTCAGTACTTC,CASSLSGSSGVAKNIQYF
few,TRBV4-2,TRBJ1-1,TRBD1,TGTGCCAGCAGCCAAGACTGGGGACAGGGGGCTGAAGCTTTCTTT,CASSQDWGQGAEAFF
few,TRBV30,TRBJ2-6,TRBD2,TGTGCCTGGAGTCGCGGGGGCTCTGGGGCCAACGTCCTGACTTTC,CAWSRGGSGANVLTF
many,TRBV7-9,TRBJ2-3,-,TGTGCCAGCAGCCCAGTGTGGGACACCGCCACAGATACGCAGTATTTT,CASSPVWDTATDTQYF
-,TRBV12-3/TRBV12-4,TRBJ2-3,TRBD2,TGTGCCAGCAGCCCTTCTAGCGGGGGGGATACGCAGTATTTT,CASSPSSGGDTQYF
-,TRBV12-3/TRBV12-4,TRBJ2-5,-,TGTGCCAGCACCACTCTACCTGGGGACGGCCCCAGGGCCCAGTACTTC,CASTTLPGDGPRAQYF
many,TRBV5-1,TRBJ1-2,-,TGCGCCAGCAGCTTGGCCGGAGGGAGCTACACCTTC,CASSLAGGSYTF
few,TRBV12-3/TRBV12-4,TRBJ2-7,TRBD1,TGTGCCAGCAGTTCGGGGGACAGGACCGAGCAGTACTTC,CASSSGDRTEQYF
-,TRBV28,TRBJ1-5,TRBD1,TGTGCCAGCAGTTTATTAGGGGGCCGCAATCAGCCCCAGCATTTT,CASSLLGGRNQPQHF
many,TRBV12-3/TRBV12-4,TRBJ2-7,TRBD2,TGTGCCAGCAGTTTGGGGGGGGTGCAGTACTTC,CASSLGGVQYF
-,TRBV10-3,TRBJ2-5,TRBD1,TGTGCCACCCGGACAGGGTCCCAAGAGACCCAGTACTTC,CATRTGSQETQYF
many,TRBV11-1,TRBJ2-7,TRBD2,TGTGCCAGCAGCCGACACCGTTCTAGCGGGACCTACGAGCAGTACTTC,CASSRHRSSGTYEQYF
few,TRBV28,TRBJ2-6,-,TGTGCCAGCGAAACAGGGACTGGGGCCAACGTCCTGACTTTC,CASETGTGANVLTF
many,TRBV29-1,TRBJ2-1,-,TGCAGCGTTGAGTCCCGGGACTTACACAATGAGCAGTTCTTC,CSVESRDLHNEQFF
few,TRBV20-1,TRBJ2-2,-,TGCAGTGCTAAGGTGGACACCGGGGAGCTGTTTTTT,CSAKVDTGELFF
-,TRBV4-1,TRBJ2-3,-,TGCGCCAGCAGCCAAAGAGGGGGACCCACAGATACGCAGTATTTT,CASSQRGGPTDTQYF
many,TRBV4-1,TRBJ1-6,-,TGCGCCAGCAGCCAACTCATGGCCAGGGAGAGATCACCCCTCCACTTT,CASSQLMARERSPLHF
-,TRBV12-3/TRBV12-4,TRBJ2-7,-,TGTGCCAACAGCCCCCTCGGGAGAGGCTACGAGCAGTACTTC,CANSPLGRGYEQYF
few,TRBV5-1,TRBJ2-5,TRBD2,TGCGCCAGCAGCTCCGGACTAGCGGGAGGGACATCGACCCAGTACTTC,CASSSGLAGGTSTQYF
many,TRBV5-1,TRBJ2-7,-,TGCGCCAGCACCCAGCTACCCTCCTACGAGCAGTACTTC,CASTQLPSYEQYF
many,TRBV28,TRBJ2-7,-,TGTGCCAGCAGTATTACAGGGAGGTCCTACGAGCAGTACTTC,CASSITGRSYEQYF
-,TRBV5-5,TRBJ2-5,-,TGTGCCAGCAGTACCTGGACGGGGGAGACCCAGTACTTC,CASSTWTGETQYF
many,TRBV28,TRBJ1-6,TRBD1,TGTGCCAGCAGTCTCCGGTACAGGGGACAAAATTCACCCCTCCACTTT,CASSLRYRGQNSPLHF
many,TRBV5-1,TRBJ1-6,-,TGCGCCAGCAGCATTAACCAGGGGAATTCACCCCTCCACTTT,CASSINQGNSPLHF
-,TRBV10-2,TRBJ2-3,-,TGCGCCAGCAGTGAGTCCCGACTAGTCCCGAGGGGCACAGATACGCAGTATTTT,CASSESRLVPRGTDTQYF
few,TRBV2,TRBJ2-7,TRBD1,TGTGCCAGCATGACTGGACAGGGGAAATACGAGCAGTACTTC,CASMTGQGKYEQYF
many,TRBV5-1,TRBJ2-2,TRBD2,TGCGCCAGCAGCTTTGGAGCGGGAGGACGTACCGGGGAGCTGTTTTTT,CASSFGAGGRTGELFF
many,TRBV11-2,TRBJ2-1,-,TGTGCCAGCAGCCCTCGACCAACGGGTCCCCTCAATGAGCAGTTCTTC,CASSPRPTGPLNEQFF
-,TRBV20-1,TRBJ2-7,-,TGCAGTGCTAGTAGCTTGTCTTCGGCGTTCTACGAGCAGTACTTC,CSASSLSSAFYEQYF
many,TRBV20-1,TRBJ2-1,TRBD2,TGCAGTGCTCTATCTACTAGCGGGTACTACAATGAGCAGTTCTTC,CSALSTSGYYNEQFF
-,TRBV11-2,TRBJ2-3,TRBD2,TGTGCCAGCAGCTTACCAGCGGGAGGGCCCTCACCGACGCAGTATTTT,CASSLPAGGPSPTQYF
few,TRBV5-1,TRBJ2-2,TRBD1,TGCGCCAGCAGCTTGGGACAGGGGATACCGGGGCGTGCCGGGGAGCTGTTTTTT,CASSLGQGIPGRAGELFF